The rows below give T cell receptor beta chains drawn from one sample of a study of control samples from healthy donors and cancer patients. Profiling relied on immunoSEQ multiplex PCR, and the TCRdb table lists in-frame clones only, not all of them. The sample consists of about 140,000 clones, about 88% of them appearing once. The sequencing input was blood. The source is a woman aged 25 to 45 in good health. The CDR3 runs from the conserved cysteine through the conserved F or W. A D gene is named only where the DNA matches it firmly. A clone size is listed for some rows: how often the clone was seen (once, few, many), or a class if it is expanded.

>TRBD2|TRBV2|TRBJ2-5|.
CASSGSYGTSGSGETQYF
TGTGCCAGCAGTGGGAGTTATGGGACTAGCGGGAGTGGAGAGACCCAGTACTTC
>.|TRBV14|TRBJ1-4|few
CASSQPEGPGKWGEKLFF
TGTGCCAGCAGCCAACCAGAAGGACCCGGGAAATGGGGTGAAAAACTGTTTTTT
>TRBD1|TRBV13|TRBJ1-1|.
CASSSPRQGETEAFF
TGTGCCAGCAGCTCTCCCCGACAGGGGGAGACTGAAGCTTTCTTT
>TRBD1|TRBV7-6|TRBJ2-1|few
CASSLPGQAGNEQFF
TGTGCCAGCAGCTTACCGGGACAGGCAGGGAATGAGCAGTTCTTC
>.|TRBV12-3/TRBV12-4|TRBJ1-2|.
CASSPWGYGGYTF
TGTGCCAGCAGCCCATGGGGGTACGGTGGCTACACCTTC
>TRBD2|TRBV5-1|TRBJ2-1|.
CASSSASGSFDEQFF
TGCGCCAGCAGCTCGGCTAGCGGGAGTTTCGATGAGCAGTTCTTC
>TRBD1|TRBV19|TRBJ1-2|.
CASSSGQGALGYTF
TGTGCCAGTAGTTCAGGACAGGGGGCTTTGGGCTACACCTTC
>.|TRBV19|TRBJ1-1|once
CASSIRESTEAFF
TGTGCCAGTAGTATACGGGAGTCCACTGAAGCTTTCTTT
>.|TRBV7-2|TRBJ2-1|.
CASGYVAANEQFF
TGTGCCAGTGGCTACGTAGCGGCGAATGAGCAGTTCTTC
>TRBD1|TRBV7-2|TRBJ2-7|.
CASSLLTGQAYEQYF
TGTGCCAGCAGCTTATTGACAGGGCAAGCCTACGAGCAGTACTTC
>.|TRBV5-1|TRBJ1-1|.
CASSSGPQQTNTEAFF
TGCGCCAGCAGCTCCGGACCACAGCAGACGAACACTGAAGCTTTCTTT
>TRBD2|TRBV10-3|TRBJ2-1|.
CAISEGSGSYNEQFF
TGTGCCATCAGTGAAGGTAGCGGGTCCTACAATGAGCAGTTCTTC
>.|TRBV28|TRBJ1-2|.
CASRRGGAGEGYTF
TGTGCCAGCAGAAGGGGAGGCGCAGGGGAAGGCTACACCTTC
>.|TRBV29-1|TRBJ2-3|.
CSVVPGDTDTQYF
TGCAGCGTTGTACCAGGGGACACAGATACGCAGTATTTT
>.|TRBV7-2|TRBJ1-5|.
CASSFTGIPQHF
TGTGCCAGCAGCTTTACGGGGATCCCCCAGCATTTT
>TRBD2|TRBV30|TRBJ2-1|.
CARTALAGSNEQFF
TGTGCCCGGACCGCTCTAGCGGGAAGCAATGAGCAGTTCTTC
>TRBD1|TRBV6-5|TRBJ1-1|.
CASSLTGGTEAFF
TGTGCCAGCAGTTTGACAGGGGGCACTGAAGCTTTCTTT
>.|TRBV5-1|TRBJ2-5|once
CASSLEGGVGETQYF
TGCGCCAGCAGCTTGGAGGGCGGGGTAGGAGAGACCCAGTACTTC
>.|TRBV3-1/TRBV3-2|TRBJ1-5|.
CASSPSQSNQPQHF
TGTGCCAGCAGCCCGAGCCAAAGCAATCAGCCCCAGCATTTT
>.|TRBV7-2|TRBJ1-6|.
CASSWGVRGSPLHF
TGTGCCAGCAGCTGGGGGGTTCGGGGTTCACCCCTCCACTTT
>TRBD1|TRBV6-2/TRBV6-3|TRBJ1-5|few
CASSTHQGQSYSNQPQHF
TGTGCCAGCAGTACCCACCAGGGACAGAGTTATAGCAATCAGCCCCAGCATTTT
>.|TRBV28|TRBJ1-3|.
CATLTPTSGRAIYF
TGTGCCACCCTGACACCTACATCGGGTAGGGCCATATATTTT
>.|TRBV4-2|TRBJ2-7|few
CASSQERGNSYEQYF
TGTGCCAGCAGCCAGGAGCGCGGCAATTCCTACGAGCAGTACTTC
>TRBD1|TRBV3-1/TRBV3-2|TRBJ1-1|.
CASSQVKGAARAFF
TGTGCCAGCAGCCAAGTTAAGGGGGCGGCCCGTGCTTTCTTT
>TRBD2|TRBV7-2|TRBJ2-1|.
CASSIGGLAVYNEQFF
TGTGCCAGCAGCATTGGGGGACTAGCGGTATACAATGAGCAGTTCTTC
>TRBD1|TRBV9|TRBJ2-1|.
CASSAPGTGENEQFF
TGTGCCAGCAGCGCCCCCGGGACAGGGGAAAATGAGCAGTTCTTC
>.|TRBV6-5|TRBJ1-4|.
CASSVTWGMNEKLFF
TGTGCCAGCAGCGTAACGTGGGGGATGAATGAAAAACTGTTTTTT
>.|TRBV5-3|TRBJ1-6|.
CARSLPGFNNSPLHF
TGTGCCAGAAGCTTGCCAGGGTTTAATAATTCACCCCTCCACTTT
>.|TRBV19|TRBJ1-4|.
CASSIGITNEKLFF
TGTGCCAGTAGTATAGGGATAACTAATGAAAAACTGTTTTTT
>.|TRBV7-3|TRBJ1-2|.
CASSLGISYGYTF
TGTGCCAGCAGCTTAGGGATATCCTATGGCTACACCTTC
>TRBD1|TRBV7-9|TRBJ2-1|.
CASSPQGRADNEQFF
TGTGCCAGCAGCCCACAGGGGAGAGCGGACAATGAGCAGTTCTTC
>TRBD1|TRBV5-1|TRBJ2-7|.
CASSLGSGTAYEQYF
TGCGCCAGCAGCTTGGGCTCCGGGACAGCCTACGAGCAGTACTTC
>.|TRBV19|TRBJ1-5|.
CASSIQGVTRHQPQHF
TGTGCCAGTAGTATTCAGGGTGTGACTCGGCATCAGCCCCAGCATTTT
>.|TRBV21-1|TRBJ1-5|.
CASSNARSDSNQPQHF
TGTGCCAGCAGCAACGCCCGTTCAGATAGCAATCAGCCCCAGCATTTT
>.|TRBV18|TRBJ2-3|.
CASSPQNSDTQYF
TGTGCCAGCTCACCCCAGAATTCAGATACGCAGTATTTT
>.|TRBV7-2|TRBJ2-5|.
CASSLNGRGETQYF
TGTGCCAGCAGCTTAAATGGGAGGGGGGAGACCCAGTACTTC
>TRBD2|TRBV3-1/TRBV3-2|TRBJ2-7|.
CASSQPTSGGYEQYF
TGTGCCAGCAGCCAGCCGACTAGCGGAGGCTACGAGCAGTACTTC
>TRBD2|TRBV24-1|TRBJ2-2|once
CATSDSPRTSLKTGELFF
TGTGCCACCAGTGATTCTCCCCGGACTAGCCTCAAAACCGGGGAGCTGTTTTTT
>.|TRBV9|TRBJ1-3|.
CASSVGAQNSGNTIYF
TGTGCCAGCAGCGTGGGGGCACAAAACTCTGGAAACACCATATATTTT
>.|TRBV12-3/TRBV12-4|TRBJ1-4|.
CASSYRGEKLFF
TGTGCCAGCAGTTATCGGGGTGAAAAACTGTTTTTT
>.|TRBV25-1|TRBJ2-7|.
CASSPGREQYF
TGTGCCAGTAGCCCGGGGAGGGAGCAGTACTTC
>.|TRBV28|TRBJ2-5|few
CASSSWETQYF
TGTGCCAGCAGTTCATGGGAGACCCAGTACTTC
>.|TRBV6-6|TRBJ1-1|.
CASSATWNTEAFF
TGTGCCAGCAGCGCCACATGGAACACTGAAGCTTTCTTT
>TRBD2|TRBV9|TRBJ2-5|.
CASSPGLAGGEETQYF
TGTGCCAGCAGCCCTGGACTAGCGGGAGGGGAGGAGACCCAGTACTTC
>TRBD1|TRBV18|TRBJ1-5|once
CASSPEGTGGNQPQHF
TGTGCCAGCTCACCAGAGGGGACAGGAGGGAATCAGCCCCAGCATTTT